These 6 T cell receptor beta chains originate from one sample sequenced in a study of T cell changes during pregnancy in multiple sclerosis. The data were produced by immunoSEQ multiplex PCR, yet TCRdb's version contains in-frame clones alone and is incomplete. The data hold 58,000 or so clones, with just over 90% observed a single time. The sample here was peripheral blood, taken in the first trimester of pregnancy. The receptors shown here come from a female donor in good health, enrolled as a control in a pregnancy study.

The CDR3 DNA is TGTGCCTGGAGTGCTGGAGGCACTGAAGCTTTCTTT. Its translation: CAWSAGGTEAFF. This chain uses TRBV30 with TRBJ1-1; no clear D gene. The CDR3 covers 12 residues. V shed 1 base and J shed 4 bases, with 7 bases lying between them. Germline CDR1 GTSNPN, CDR2 SVGIG (reference sequence). The full variable domain, its missing parts supplied by reference TRBV30 and TRBJ1-1, is SQTIHQWPATLVQPVGSPLSLECTVEGTSNPNLYWYRQAAGRGLQLLFYSVGIGQISSEVPQNLSASRPQDRQFILSSKKLLLSDSGFYLCAWSAGGTEAFFGQGTRLTVV.

The V call is TRBV2, the J call TRBJ1-2; tentatively, D is TRBD1 (5 bases). This CDR3 is built from 15 residues. The V end was cut by 5 bases, the J end by 7 bases, with 20 bases between. Germline V gene data show CDR1 as SNHLY and CDR2 as FYNNEI. CDR3 sequence reads: CASSPGRGGDSGYTF. CDR3 nucleotides: TGTGCCAGCAGTCCAGGAAGGGGAGGGGATAGTGGCTACACCTTC.

The rearrangement joins TRBV7-9 to TRBJ2-4, with 9 positions matching TRBD1. The CDR3 loop spans 17 amino acids. Unmatched junction bases numbered 15, after V lost 5 bases and J lost 7 bases. The germline V gene encodes CDR1 SEHNR and CDR2 FQNEAQ (reference sequence). CDR3 nucleotides: TGTGCCAGCAGCCCGAGGACAGGGGACGTGGTTAGGAACATTCAGTACTTC. Translated: CASSPRTGDVVRNIQYF.

This chain joins TRBV10-3 and TRBJ2-2, with 8 nucleotides matching TRBD1. The J segment lost 7 bases and the V segment lost 3 bases, leaving 7 bases of the junction unmatched. The CDR3 sequence is 15 residues long. Germline CDR1 and CDR2: ENHRY and SYGVKD. The chain's CDR3 is CAISDSDRADGELFF. DNA of the CDR3: TGTGCCATCAGTGACTCGGACAGGGCCGACGGGGAGCTGTTTTTT.

This chain links TRBV16 with TRBJ2-2; the D is unclear. With 8 bases removed from V and 5 bases from J, the gap between germline ends came to 15 bases. The CDR3 is 14 residues long. Germline V gene sequence: CDR1 KGHSY, CDR2 FQNENV. The chain's CDR3 is CASSEVGGTGELFF. The CDR3 DNA follows: TGTGCCAGCTCAGAGGTCGGCGGTACCGGGGAGCTGTTTTTT.

This chain connects TRBV5-1 to TRBJ2-1, with TRBD2 as a possible D gene (7 bases). From germline, CDR1 is SGHRS and CDR2 YFSETQ. CDR3 size: 16 residues. V was clipped by 4 bases and J by 7 bases, with 21 bases between them. This CDR3 reads CASSPEGGLRGNEQFF. DNA of the CDR3: TGCGCCAGCAGCCCCGAGGGGGGGCTCCGCGGTAATGAGCAGTTCTTC.